This TCR beta chain is drawn from a study of cytomegalovirus exposure and HLA in healthy donors. General study results and limits: Trimming of TCR beta V- and J-genes showed a link, identified in a later analysis, to a missense DCLRE1C variant. Association of roughly 17,000 TCR beta sequences with HLA alleles was found at 0.05 false discovery rate in a later analysis. There were about 160 TCR beta chains listed as cytomegalovirus-associated. Fewer N-insertions than the 666-donor mean were reportedly shown by an Asian-associated ancestry cluster in a later analysis.

For this clone: Its antigen remains unknown.

The CDR3 contains 16 residues. Germline V gives CDR1 SEHNR, CDR2 FQNEAQ (reference sequence). V was pared by 10 bases and J by 2 bases, with 14 bases of the junction left unmatched. Amplification used 60 Vbeta primers and 13 Jbeta primers. TCRdb keeps only in-frame clones here, not all; method: immunoSEQ multiplex PCR. The sample carries tens of thousands of clones, 55% to 75% recorded once. The sample taken for sequencing was PBMCs. This chain connects TRBV7-9 to TRBJ1-1, with TRBD1 matching 9 bases. The receptor was derived from a woman in her 30s in good health and CMV-seronegative. The CDR3 protein is CAITPGTGSGNTEAFF. The CDR3 DNA sequence: TGTGCCATAACCCCCGGGACAGGGTCAGGAAACACTGAAGCTTTCTTT.